This TCR beta chain was sequenced for a study of T cell changes during pregnancy in multiple sclerosis. The assay was immunoSEQ multiplex PCR, and TCRdb's table has in-frame clones only and misses some. The table records roughly 61,000 clones, around 93% of them present only once. This clone came up once. V lost 4 bases to trimming and J lost 2 bases; unmatched junction nucleotides: 7. Per germline, CDR1 SGHVS and CDR2 FNYEAQ. The CDR3 runs 17 residues. This sequence was found in a female donor with multiple sclerosis, enrolled in a pregnancy study. V usage is TRBV7-6 and J usage is TRBJ2-1; TRBD2 agrees at 11 bases. This material consisted of peripheral blood, taken after pregnancy. The CDR3 protein is CASSSQTSGTAYNEQFF. In DNA, the CDR3 is TGTGCCAGCAGCTCCCAGACTAGCGGGACGGCCTACAATGAGCAGTTCTTC.